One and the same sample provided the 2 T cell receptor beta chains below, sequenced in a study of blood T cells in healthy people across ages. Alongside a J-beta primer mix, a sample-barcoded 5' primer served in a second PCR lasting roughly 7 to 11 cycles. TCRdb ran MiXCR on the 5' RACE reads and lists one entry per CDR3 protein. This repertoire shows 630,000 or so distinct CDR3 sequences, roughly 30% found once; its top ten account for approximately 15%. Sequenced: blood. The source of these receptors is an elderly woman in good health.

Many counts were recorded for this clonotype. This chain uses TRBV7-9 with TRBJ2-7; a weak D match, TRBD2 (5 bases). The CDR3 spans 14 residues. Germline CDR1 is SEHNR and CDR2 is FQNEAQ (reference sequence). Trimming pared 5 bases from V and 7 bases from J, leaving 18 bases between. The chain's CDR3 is CASSPPFGSGEQYF. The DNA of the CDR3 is TGTGCCAGCAGCCCACCTTTTGGTTCGGGGGAGCAGTACTTC.

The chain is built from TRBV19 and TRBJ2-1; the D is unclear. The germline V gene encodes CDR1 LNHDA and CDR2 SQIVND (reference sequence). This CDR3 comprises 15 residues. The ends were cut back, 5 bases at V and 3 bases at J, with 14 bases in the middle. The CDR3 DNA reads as TGTGCCAGTAGTCTCCGGACGGCCAGCTACAATGAGCAGTTCTTC. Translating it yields CASSLRTASYNEQFF.